The present entry profiles one T cell receptor beta chain with its context. The antigen is undetermined. The entry originates in a study of OX40 agonist ivuxolimab in advanced cancers. Notes on the study in general: Clones of CD4+ and CD8+ blood T cells grew by week 6 at doses of 0.1 to 3.0 mg/kg. Still undetermined is the antigen specificity of the expanded peripheral T cells. CD8+ T cells were the subset that, on average, had more expanded clones than CD4+.

This CDR3 has 15 residues. The germline V and J ends were trimmed by 4 bases and 5 bases, with 16 bases remaining between them. Germline V lookup: CDR1 SGHDT, CDR2 YYEEEE. Here immunoSEQ multiplex PCR was the method, and the copy in TCRdb shows in-frame clones only, minus some. Here the sample spans some 22,000 clones, approximately 77% being singletons. This chain joins TRBV5-6 and TRBJ1-5, with D possibly matching TRBD1 (5 bases). The source of this sequence is an adult with an advanced solid tumor such as melanoma, head and neck, liver or kidney cancer. The source material was CD4+ or CD8+ T cells sorted from blood, sampled in a trial of the OX40 agonist ivuxolimab. The CDR3 protein is CASSRRQGPDQPQHF. Written as DNA, the CDR3 is TGTGCCAGCAGCCGGCGGCAGGGTCCCGATCAGCCCCAGCATTTT.